This T cell receptor beta chain was retrieved from a study of blood T cells in healthy people across ages. Whole-study findings and limits: Fewer expanded clones and more diversity marked long-lived versus aged donors.

This clonotype showed up many times. Its specificity is not known. Sample-barcoded 5' priming and a J-beta primer mix drove a second PCR of roughly 6 to 12 cycles. Via MiXCR, TCRdb re-called the 5' RACE reads, giving one row per CDR3 protein. The sample holds 850,000 to 950,000 distinct CDR3 sequences, 29% seen once. Each donor's blood draw was roughly 10 milliliters of peripheral blood. Sample: blood. This TCR was sampled from a woman older than 75 in good health.

CDR3 coding DNA: TGCAGTGCTAGAACGTCCAACTATGGCTACACCTTC. Protein sequence: CSARTSNYGYTF. V is TRBV20-1 and J is TRBJ1-2, with D unresolved. The CDR3 runs 12 residues. V was shortened by 2 bases and J by 2 bases, with 6 bases between the two germline ends. Germline V CDR1 and CDR2: DFQATT, SNEGSKA (reference sequence).